These T cell receptor beta chains were read from a single sample in a study of blood T cell repertoires in COVID-19. Clones were sequenced by immunoSEQ multiplex PCR, and TCRdb holds only the in-frame ones, with some missing. Of around 63,000 clones listed, roughly 90% are singletons. The sequencing input was peripheral blood. Receptor source: an older woman with acute or convalescent COVID-19. CDR3s include the opening cysteine and the closing phenylalanine or tryptophan. The D gene is left open where the match is weak. Only some rows state a clone size, as once, few, many or a class for expanded clones.

NA NA TRBJ1-1 TRBV5-3 TGTGCCAGAAGCTTGGGGTCAGACCGGGGGGGCACTGAAGCTTTCTTT CARSLGSDRGGTEAFF
TRBD2 NA TRBJ2-5 TRBV19 TGTGCCAGTAGTATATATCCCCCGGGGGGAATGGGGCAAGAGACCCAGTACTTC CASSIYPPGGMGQETQYF
TRBD1 NA TRBJ1-1 TRBV5-1 TGCGCCAGCAGCTTGGGACAGGGATTTAACACTGAAGCTTTCTTT CASSLGQGFNTEAFF
NA NA TRBJ1-1 TRBV19 TGTGCCAGTAGTATTAGAGGAAGGAACACTGAAGCTTTCTTT CASSIRGRNTEAFF
TRBD2 NA TRBJ2-3 TRBV5-1 TGCGCCAGCAGCGTGTCATTAGCGGGTACGACAGATACGCAGTATTTT CASSVSLAGTTDTQYF
NA NA TRBJ1-2 TRBV19 TGTGCCAGTAGTATTTATGAGGGCCTCCATCGGGGCTACACCTTC CASSIYEGLHRGYTF
NA once TRBJ2-5 TRBV30 TGTGCCGGCGGGTCGGACGAGACCCAGTACTTC CAGGSDETQYF
NA once TRBJ2-3 TRBV3-1/TRBV3-2 TGTGCCAGCAGCCAGCAGGATACGCAGTATTTT CASSQQDTQYF
TRBD1 NA TRBJ2-3 TRBV29-1 TGCAGCGTGACGGACAGGGCTGGGGATACGCAGTATTTT CSVTDRAGDTQYF
NA few TRBJ1-2 TRBV3-1/TRBV3-2 TGTGCCAGCAGCCAAGGGCCCCAGGATGACTACACCTTC CASSQGPQDDYTF
NA NA TRBJ2-3 TRBV9 TGTGCCAGCAGCGTAGGGAGGTACAACGGAGATACGCAGTATTTT CASSVGRYNGDTQYF
NA NA TRBJ2-5 TRBV6-5 TGTGCCAGCAGTTGGGTCGGGGGAGGCCAAGAGACCCAGTACTTC CASSWVGGGQETQYF
TRBD2 NA TRBJ2-1 TRBV11-3 TGTGCCAGCAGCTCTAGCGGGAGCGGGGACAATGAGCAGTTCTTC CASSSSGSGDNEQFF
NA NA TRBJ1-1 TRBV13 TGTGCCAGCAGCTTAGGGGCCGAGGGCACTGAAGCTTTCTTT CASSLGAEGTEAFF
NA NA TRBJ2-2 TRBV6-5 TGTGCCAGCAGTCTTCCCGGGGCCGGGGAGCTGTTTTTT CASSLPGAGELFF
TRBD2 once TRBJ2-5 TRBV18 TGTGCCAGCTCACCTAGCGGGGTTGAGACCCAGTACTTC CASSPSGVETQYF
NA NA TRBJ1-2 TRBV3-1/TRBV3-2 TGTGCCAGCAGCCAAGTAGCGGTGTTTTATGGCTACACCTTC CASSQVAVFYGYTF
TRBD1 NA TRBJ1-4 TRBV10-3 TGTGCCATCAGGGACAGGGTTGATGAAAAACTGTTTTTT CAIRDRVDEKLFF
NA once TRBJ2-3 TRBV27 TGTGCCAGCAGGTCGGGGGATACGCAGTATTTT CASRSGDTQYF
NA NA TRBJ1-1 TRBV28 TGTGCCAGCCTCCCCCCGAGACCAGGGACTGAAGCTTTCTTT CASLPPRPGTEAFF
NA NA TRBJ1-2 TRBV27 TGTGCCAGCAGTTTAACCCCCGACTTTGGCTACACCTTC CASSLTPDFGYTF
NA NA TRBJ2-3 TRBV18 TGTGCCAGCTCACCCAGATCCAGGGTTGCGGGCACAGATACGCAGTATTTT CASSPRSRVAGTDTQYF
NA NA TRBJ2-5 TRBV7-2 TGTGCCAGCAGCCCCCGTCGGAGTCGAGAAGAGACCCAGTACTTC CASSPRRSREETQYF
TRBD2 NA TRBJ2-5 TRBV5-1 TGCGCCAGCAGCTTGTCAGGCGGGAGGGCGGAAGAGACCCAGTACTTC CASSLSGGRAEETQYF
TRBD2 NA TRBJ2-5 TRBV2 TGTGCCAGCAGTGGATTAGCGGGGACCCAGTACTTC CASSGLAGTQYF
NA NA TRBJ2-3 TRBV4-2 TGTGCCAGCAGCCAAAACCGGGACACCGGCACAGATACGCAGTATTTT CASSQNRDTGTDTQYF
TRBD1 NA TRBJ1-1 TRBV7-9 TGTGCCAGCAGACCAGGGGGCGCCGGGGGAGACACTGAAGCTTTCTTT CASRPGGAGGDTEAFF
TRBD2 once TRBJ2-1 TRBV29-1 TGCAGCGTTGAAATGAGACTAGCGGGAAGAGGGCAGTTCTTC CSVEMRLAGRGQFF
NA NA TRBJ2-1 TRBV21-1 TGTGCCAGCAGTTACAGGGTGGGTGAGCAGTTCTTC CASSYRVGEQFF
TRBD1 NA TRBJ1-6 TRBV3-1/TRBV3-2 TGTGCCAGCAGCCTCCGGACAGGGCGTTCACCCCTCCACTTT CASSLRTGRSPLHF
TRBD2 NA TRBJ2-3 TRBV9 TGTGCCAGCAGCGGGGTAGCGGGAGTGGATACGCAGTATTTT CASSGVAGVDTQYF
TRBD1 NA TRBJ1-2 TRBV18 TGTGCCAGCTCACCAATCCCGGGACAGGACATAATGAAGCTTCGTTGGACCTTC CASSPIPGQDIMKLRWTF
NA NA TRBJ1-6 TRBV3-1/TRBV3-2 TGTGCCAGCAGCCAGTACCGGGACACTTATTCACCCCTCCACTTT CASSQYRDTYSPLHF
TRBD1 NA TRBJ1-4 TRBV29-1 TGCAGCGTTGAAGATCGTTTTACAGGGGCTGGCCTGGGAAAACTGTTTTTT CSVEDRFTGAGLGKLFF
NA NA TRBJ1-2 TRBV2 TGTGCCAGCAGTGAAGCGCTGGGGGGGTATGGCTACACCTTC CASSEALGGYGYTF
NA NA TRBJ1-1 TRBV9 TGTGCCAGTGCCAGGGCGGTGGGCAGAACTGAAGCTTTCTTT CASARAVGRTEAFF
TRBD1 NA TRBJ2-5 TRBV18 TGTGCCAGCTCACCGAACCGGGGACAGCAAGAGACCCAGTACTTC CASSPNRGQQETQYF
TRBD1 NA TRBJ1-2 TRBV28 TGTGCCAGCAGTTCCTTGGGACAGAGCTTTTTTTATGGCTACACCTTC CASSSLGQSFFYGYTF